Detailed here is one TCR beta chain. Its antigen is unknown. Germline V gene sequence: CDR1 SEHNR, CDR2 FQNEAQ (reference sequence). There are 12 residues in the CDR3. V lost 5 bases to trimming and J lost 2 bases, with 3 bases between them. The PCR was carried out with 60 Vbeta primers and 13 Jbeta primers. Assay: immunoSEQ multiplex PCR; the TCRdb copy retains only in-frame clones and omits some. The sample contains about 170,000 clones, over 80% of which appear only once. This specimen belongs to a study of cytomegalovirus exposure and HLA in healthy donors. Study-wide results and limits: Some segments of the V type, notably TRBV6-2 and TRBV6-3, were excluded as indistinguishable. When analyzed later, a missense DCLRE1C variant was found to be linked to TCR beta V- and J-gene trimming.

The chain recombines TRBV7-9 with TRBJ2-2, with D hard to call. Sequencing input: PBMCs. This sequence was found in a boy between 2 and 10 years old in good health and CMV-seronegative. The CDR3 sequence is CASSLNTGELFF. The CDR3 nucleotides are TGTGCCAGCAGCCTTAACACCGGGGAGCTGTTTTTT. Based on the CDR3 plus reference TRBV7-9 and TRBJ2-2, the full variable domain is DTGVSQNPRHKITKRGQNVTFRCDPISEHNRLYWYRQTLGQGPEFLTYFQNEAQLEKSRLLSDRFSAERPKGSFSTLEIQRTEQGDSAMYLCASSLNTGELFFGEGSRLTVL.